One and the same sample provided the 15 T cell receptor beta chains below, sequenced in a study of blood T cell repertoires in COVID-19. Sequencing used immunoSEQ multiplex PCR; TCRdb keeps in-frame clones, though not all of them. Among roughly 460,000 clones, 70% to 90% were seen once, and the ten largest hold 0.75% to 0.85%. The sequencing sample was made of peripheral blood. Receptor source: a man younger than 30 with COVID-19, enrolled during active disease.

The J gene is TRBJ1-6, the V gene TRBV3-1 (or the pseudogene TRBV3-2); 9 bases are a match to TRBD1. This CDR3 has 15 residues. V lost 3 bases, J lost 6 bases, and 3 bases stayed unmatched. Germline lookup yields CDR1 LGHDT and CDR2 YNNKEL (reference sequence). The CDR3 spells CASSHGDRANSPLHF. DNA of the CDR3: TGTGCCAGCAGCCATGGGGACAGGGCTAATTCACCCCTCCACTTT.

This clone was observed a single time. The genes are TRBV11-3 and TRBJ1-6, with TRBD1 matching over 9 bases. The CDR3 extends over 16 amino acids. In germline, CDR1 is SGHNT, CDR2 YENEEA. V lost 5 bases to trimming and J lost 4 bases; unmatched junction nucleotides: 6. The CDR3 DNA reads TGTGCCAGCAGCACATCGACAGGGGGGTATAATTCACCCCTCCACTTT. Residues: CASSTSTGGYNSPLHF. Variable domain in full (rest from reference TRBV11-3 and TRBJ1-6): EAGVVQSPRYKIIEKKQPVAFWCNPISGHNTLYWYLQNLGQGPELLIRYENEEAVDDSQLPKDRFSAERLKGVDSTLKIQPAELGDSAVYLCASSTSTGGYNSPLHFGNGTRLTVT.

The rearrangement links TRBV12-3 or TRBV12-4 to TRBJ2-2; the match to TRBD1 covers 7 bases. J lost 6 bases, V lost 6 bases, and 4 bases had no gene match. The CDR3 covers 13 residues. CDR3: CASSTGQPGELFF. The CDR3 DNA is TGTGCCAGCAGCACGGGACAGCCCGGGGAGCTGTTTTTT.

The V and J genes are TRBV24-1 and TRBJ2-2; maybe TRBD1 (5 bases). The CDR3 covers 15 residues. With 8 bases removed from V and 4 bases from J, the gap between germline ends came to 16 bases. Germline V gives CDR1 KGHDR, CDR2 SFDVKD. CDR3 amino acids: CATTKGQGSTGELFF. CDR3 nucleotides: TGTGCCACCACCAAGGGTCAGGGATCCACCGGGGAGCTGTTTTTT.

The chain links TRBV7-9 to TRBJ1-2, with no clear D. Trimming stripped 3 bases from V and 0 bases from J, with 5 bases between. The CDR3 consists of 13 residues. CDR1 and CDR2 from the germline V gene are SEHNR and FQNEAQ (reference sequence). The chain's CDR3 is CASSFETNYGYTF. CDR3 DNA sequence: TGTGCCAGCAGCTTTGAGACTAACTATGGCTACACCTTC.

CDR3 sequence: CASSSPGGPSRSYNEQFF. The CDR3 DNA sequence: TGTGCCAGCAGCTCGCCGGGGGGTCCGTCCCGCTCCTACAATGAGCAGTTCTTC. This chain connects TRBV5-4 to TRBJ2-1; 7 nucleotides line up with TRBD2. V lost 3 bases, J lost 0 bases, and 12 bases stayed unmatched. The CDR3 is 18 residues long. The germline gives CDR1 SGHNT, CDR2 YYREEE (reference sequence).

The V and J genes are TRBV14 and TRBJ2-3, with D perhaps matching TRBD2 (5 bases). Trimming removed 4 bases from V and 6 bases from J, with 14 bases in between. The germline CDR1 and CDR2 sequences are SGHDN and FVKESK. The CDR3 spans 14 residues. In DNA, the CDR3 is TGTGCCAGCAGCCTCTGGACTGCCCGGGATACGCAGTATTTT. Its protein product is CASSLWTARDTQYF.

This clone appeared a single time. In DNA form, the CDR3 reads TGTGCCAGCAGGGGGACTAGCGGGTCCTACAATGAGCAGTTCTTC. Translating it yields CASRGTSGSYNEQFF. The J gene is TRBJ2-1, the V gene TRBV27, with 12 bases aligning to TRBD2. V was pared by 6 bases and J by 1 base, with 1 base of the junction left unmatched. The length of the CDR3 is 15 residues. CDR1 and CDR2 from the germline V gene are MNHEY and SMNVEV (reference sequence).

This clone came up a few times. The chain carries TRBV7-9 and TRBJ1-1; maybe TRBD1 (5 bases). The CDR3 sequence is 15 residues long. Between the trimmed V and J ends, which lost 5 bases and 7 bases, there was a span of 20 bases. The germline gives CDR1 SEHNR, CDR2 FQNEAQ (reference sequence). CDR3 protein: CASSLGAAGVDEAFF. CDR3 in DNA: TGTGCCAGCAGCCTAGGGGCAGCAGGCGTGGATGAAGCTTTCTTT.

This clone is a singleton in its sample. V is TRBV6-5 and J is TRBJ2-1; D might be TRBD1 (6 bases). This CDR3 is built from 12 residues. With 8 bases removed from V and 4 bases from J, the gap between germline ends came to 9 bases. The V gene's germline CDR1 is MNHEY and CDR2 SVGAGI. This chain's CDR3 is CASHTGYNEQFF. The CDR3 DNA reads TGTGCCAGCCACACAGGGTACAATGAGCAGTTCTTC.

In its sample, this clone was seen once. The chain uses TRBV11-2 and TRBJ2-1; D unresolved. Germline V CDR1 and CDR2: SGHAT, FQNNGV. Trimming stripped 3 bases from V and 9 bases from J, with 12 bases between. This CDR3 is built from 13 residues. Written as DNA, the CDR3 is TGTGCCAGCAGCTTTTTAGAAACGGGTGAGCAGTTCTTC. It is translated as CASSFLETGEQFF.

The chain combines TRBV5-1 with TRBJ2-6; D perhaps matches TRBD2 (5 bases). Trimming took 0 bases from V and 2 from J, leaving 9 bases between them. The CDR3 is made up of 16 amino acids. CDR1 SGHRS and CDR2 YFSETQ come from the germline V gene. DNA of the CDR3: TGCGCCAGCAGCTTGGGACTATCGACTGGGGCCAACGTCCTGACTTTC. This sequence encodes CASSLGLSTGANVLTF.

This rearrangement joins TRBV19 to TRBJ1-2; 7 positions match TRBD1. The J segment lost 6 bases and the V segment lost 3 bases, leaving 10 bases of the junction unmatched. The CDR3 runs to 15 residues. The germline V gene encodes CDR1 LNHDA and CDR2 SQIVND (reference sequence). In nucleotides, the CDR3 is TGTGCCAGTAGTATCGCCCGGACAGGAACCCATGGCTACACCTTC. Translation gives CASSIARTGTHGYTF.

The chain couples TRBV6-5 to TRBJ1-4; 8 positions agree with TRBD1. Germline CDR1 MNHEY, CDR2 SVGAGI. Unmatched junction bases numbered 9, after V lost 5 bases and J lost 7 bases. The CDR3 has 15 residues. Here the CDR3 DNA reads TGTGCCAGCAGTCAAAGGACAGGGAGGACTGAAAAACTGTTTTTT. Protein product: CASSQRTGRTEKLFF.

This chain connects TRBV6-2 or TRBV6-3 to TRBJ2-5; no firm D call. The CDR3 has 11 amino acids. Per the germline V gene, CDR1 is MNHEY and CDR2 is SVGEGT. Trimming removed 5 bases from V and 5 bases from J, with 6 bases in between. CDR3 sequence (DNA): TGTGCCAGCAGTCTCCGGGAGACCCAGTACTTC. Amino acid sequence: CASSLRETQYF.